There are a few counts of the clone carrying this T cell receptor beta chain. TCRdb keeps only in-frame clones here, not all; method: immunoSEQ multiplex PCR. The data hold some 260,000 clones, with around 90% observed a single time. The V end lost 3 bases, the J end lost 6 bases, and 8 bases lay between the germline ends. The germline CDR1 and CDR2 sequences are LNHDA and SQIVND (reference sequence). The CDR3 sequence is 13 residues long. This record comes from a study of blood T cell repertoires in COVID-19. The sequenced sample was peripheral blood. The sequence derives from a woman aged 30 to 39 with acute or convalescent COVID-19. This chain joins TRBV19 and TRBJ2-2, with D unresolved. CDR3 DNA sequence: TGTGCCAGTAGTATTAGTCCCCCCGGGGAGCTGTTTTTT. It is translated as CASSISPPGELFF.